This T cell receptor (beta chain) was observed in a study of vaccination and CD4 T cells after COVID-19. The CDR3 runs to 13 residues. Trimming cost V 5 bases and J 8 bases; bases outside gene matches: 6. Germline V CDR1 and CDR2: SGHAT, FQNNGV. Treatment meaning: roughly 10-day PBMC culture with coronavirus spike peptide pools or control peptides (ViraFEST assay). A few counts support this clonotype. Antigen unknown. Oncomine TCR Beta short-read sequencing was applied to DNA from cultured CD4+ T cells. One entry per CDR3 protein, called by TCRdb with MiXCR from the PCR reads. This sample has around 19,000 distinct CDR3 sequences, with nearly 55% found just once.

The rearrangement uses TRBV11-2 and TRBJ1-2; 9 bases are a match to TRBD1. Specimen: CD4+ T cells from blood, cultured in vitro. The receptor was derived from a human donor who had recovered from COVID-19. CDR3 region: CASSPRTGVGYTF. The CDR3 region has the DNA TGTGCCAGCAGCCCGCGGACAGGGGTCGGCTACACCTTC. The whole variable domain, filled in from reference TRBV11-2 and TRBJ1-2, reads EAGVAQSPRYKIIEKRQSVAFWCNPISGHATLYWYQQILGQGPKLLIQFQNNGVVDDSQLPKDRFSAERLKGVDSTLKIQPAKLEDSAVYLCASSPRTGVGYTFGSGTRLTVV.